The rows below give T cell receptor beta chains drawn from one sample of a study of blood T cells in healthy people across ages. From the 5' RACE reads, TCRdb called clonotypes with MiXCR, one entry per CDR3 protein. This table holds some 940,000 distinct CDR3 sequences, about 27% found once. These data were also filed under a second study, of T cells of mothers and their children.

The sequenced sample was blood. These receptors all stem from a middle-aged woman in good health. CDR3s include the opening cysteine and the closing phenylalanine or tryptophan. A D gene is named only where the DNA matches it firmly. Only part of the rows carry a size: once, few, many, or a class if the clone is expanded.

size | J | V | D | DNA | CDR3
NA | TRBJ1-1 | TRBV27 | TRBD1 | TGTGCCAGCAGTTTTACAGGGGTGGTAACTGAAGCTTTCTTT | CASSFTGVVTEAFF
few | TRBJ2-3 | TRBV4-2 | TRBD2 | TGTGCCAGCTCCCGCGGGGGGGCCTTCGGGCAGTATTTT | CASSRGGAFGQYF
few | TRBJ2-3 | TRBV7-2 | TRBD2 | TGTGCCAGCAGCCCGGGGGGGTATGTGGGCACAGATACGCAGTATTTT | CASSPGGYVGTDTQYF
many | TRBJ1-2 | TRBV24-1 | TRBD1 | TGTGCCACCAGTGATCGACAGGGGCGGGACTATGGCTACACCTTC | CATSDRQGRDYGYTF
NA | TRBJ2-4 | TRBV5-1 | TRBD1 | TGCGCCAGCAGCTCGGGACAGGGTTCGAAAAACATTCAGTACTTC | CASSSGQGSKNIQYF
NA | TRBJ1-4 | TRBV7-9 | NA | TGTGCCAGCAGCTTAGCCGGACAGAGTAATGAAAAACTGTTTTTT | CASSLAGQSNEKLFF
NA | TRBJ2-4 | TRBV2 | NA | TGTGCCAGCAATGGCAAAAACATTCAGTACTTC | CASNGKNIQYF
many | TRBJ2-7 | TRBV20-1 | TRBD1 | TGCAGTGCTAGAGCCCCGACAGGGAACGAGCAGTACTTC | CSARAPTGNEQYF
few | TRBJ1-1 | TRBV4-1 | TRBD1 | TGCGCCAGCAGCCAACCGACAGGGGAAACTGAAGCTTTCTTT | CASSQPTGETEAFF
NA | TRBJ1-2 | TRBV7-2 | NA | TGTGCCAGCAGTCTCGGCCGAGGGGGAGAGGGTGGCTACACCTTC | CASSLGRGGEGGYTF
NA | TRBJ2-3 | TRBV7-2 | NA | TGCGCCAGCAGCTTTGGCGGCCGAGCGACCGGGGTGGAGCAGTATTTT | CASSFGGRATGVEQYF
NA | TRBJ2-2 | TRBV4-2 | NA | TGTGCCAGCAGCCAAGATTGGCGGGACTTCGCGAACACCGGGGAGCTGTTTTTT | CASSQDWRDFANTGELFF
NA | TRBJ2-7 | TRBV20-1 | TRBD1 | TGCAGTGCTGGGGCCCGGACAGGGTCCTACGAGCAGTACTTC | CSAGARTGSYEQYF
once | TRBJ2-5 | TRBV20-1 | NA | TGCAGCTGCGGCAGCCAAGAGACCCAGTACTTC | CSCGSQETQYF
NA | TRBJ2-7 | TRBV27 | TRBD1 | TGTGCCAGCACCGAAGGACAGGGGTACGAGCAGTACTTC | CASTEGQGYEQYF
NA | TRBJ2-3 | TRBV20-1 | TRBD2 | TGCAGTGCTAACCTCAGGGAGGGAACGCAGTATTTT | CSANLREGTQYF
NA | TRBJ2-1 | TRBV20-1 | NA | TGCAGTGCCACCCAGGGGGAGCAGTTCTTC | CSATQGEQFF
few | TRBJ1-2 | TRBV12-3/TRBV12-4 | NA | TGTGCCAGCAGTTCCAGCGGGAGGGCAGGTGGCTACACCTTC | CASSSSGRAGGYTF
NA | TRBJ2-1 | TRBV10-3 | NA | TGTGCCATCAGCTCCCTAGGGCGTGCCGGGGTGAATGAGCAGTTCTTC | CAISSLGRAGVNEQFF
NA | TRBJ2-7 | TRBV24-1 | NA | TGTGCCACCAGTGATTCCATACCCGGGACTGCTGGCGAGCAGTACTTC | CATSDSIPGTAGEQYF
few | TRBJ2-3 | TRBV20-1 | NA | TGCAGTGTTAGAGCGTATCCGGGACCCACCACGGACACAGATACGCAGTATTTT | CSVRAYPGPTTDTDTQYF
many | TRBJ2-5 | TRBV5-6 | TRBD2 | TGTGCCAGCAGCTTGGGACTAGCGGGGCTCCAAGAGACCCAGTACTTC | CASSLGLAGLQETQYF
many | TRBJ2-1 | TRBV20-1 | TRBD2 | TGCAGTGCCGCACCGCGGGCTAGCGGGAACAATGAGCAGTTCTTC | CSAAPRASGNNEQFF
NA | TRBJ2-2 | TRBV29-1 | NA | TGCAGCGTTGAAGGTTTTTCCACCGGGGAGCTGTTTTTT | CSVEGFSTGELFF
many | TRBJ2-5 | TRBV7-6 | NA | TGTGCCAGCAGCTCAACCCGGGTCCGCGGGGAGACCCAGTACTTC | CASSSTRVRGETQYF
few | TRBJ1-5 | TRBV20-1 | NA | TGCAGTGCTAGATCCAGAATCAATCAGCCCCAGCATTTT | CSARSRINQPQHF
NA | TRBJ2-1 | TRBV25-1 | NA | TGTGCCAGCGGGGAACGGGGTCGGTACAATGAGCAGTTCTTC | CASGERGRYNEQFF
few | TRBJ1-5 | TRBV7-9 | NA | TGTGCCAGCAGCTTAGCGACAGACCTCAATCAGCCCCAGCATTTT | CASSLATDLNQPQHF
NA | TRBJ1-2 | TRBV6-1 | NA | TGTGCCAGCACCCGACAGAGGTATGGCTACACCTTC | CASTRQRYGYTF
many | TRBJ2-1 | TRBV12-3/TRBV12-4 | TRBD2 | TGTGCCAGCCGTCCTAGCGGGGGCCCAGACAATGAGCAGTTCTTC | CASRPSGGPDNEQFF
NA | TRBJ2-7 | TRBV9 | NA | TGTGCCAGCAGTTTCGTACTCTGGTACGAGCAGTACTTC | CASSFVLWYEQYF
NA | TRBJ2-4 | TRBV7-9 | NA | TGTGCCAGCAGCCCACAGCTCACTCTAGTCAAAAACATTCAGTACTTC | CASSPQLTLVKNIQYF
NA | TRBJ1-2 | TRBV6-5 | NA | TGTGCCAGCAGTTACTCGTATGAACAGCTGAACTATGGCTACACCTTC | CASSYSYEQLNYGYTF
few | TRBJ2-3 | TRBV5-1 | NA | TGCGCCAGCAGCTTGAGCGCTAAATCCACCACAGATACGCAGTATTTT | CASSLSAKSTTDTQYF
many | TRBJ2-5 | TRBV27 | NA | TGTGCCAGCAGCCCTCAGCTCCCGTTACAAGAGACCCAGTACTTC | CASSPQLPLQETQYF
NA | TRBJ1-6 | TRBV4-1 | TRBD1 | TGCGCCAGCAGCCCTGTACAGGGGGAGAATTCACCCCTCCACTTT | CASSPVQGENSPLHF
many | TRBJ2-1 | TRBV4-2 | TRBD2 | TGTGCCAGCAGCCATAGCGGGGCGGCGGATGAGCAGTTCTTC | CASSHSGAADEQFF
NA | TRBJ1-5 | TRBV15 | NA | TGTGCCACCAGCAGAGATCCCCGGGGCCAGCCCCAGCATTTT | CATSRDPRGQPQHF
many | TRBJ2-3 | TRBV9 | NA | TGTGCCAGCACAGATACCAGCGGTAACACAGATACGCAGTATTTT | CASTDTSGNTDTQYF
many | TRBJ1-2 | TRBV29-1 | TRBD1 | TGCAGCGTTGGGGACAGGGGGACCAACTATGGCTACACCTTC | CSVGDRGTNYGYTF
NA | TRBJ2-3 | TRBV7-2 | NA | TGTGCCAGCAGCCCAATGGGGGGCGCCGGGGATACGCAGTATTTT | CASSPMGGAGDTQYF
NA | TRBJ1-3 | TRBV18 | NA | TGTGCCAGCTCACCCGGGGCTCCTCACGGCGGAAACACCATATATTTT | CASSPGAPHGGNTIYF
few | TRBJ1-6 | TRBV15 | NA | TGTGCCACCAGCAGAGATGGGTCGGCGTACGATAATTCACCCCTCCACTTT | CATSRDGSAYDNSPLHF
NA | TRBJ2-7 | TRBV9 | TRBD2 | TGTGGCAGCAGCGTAGATCCTAGCGGGAACTACGAGCAGTACTTC | CGSSVDPSGNYEQYF
few | TRBJ2-7 | TRBV9 | NA | TGTGCCAGCAGCGTAGGAGGGTCCGCCTACGAGCAGTACTTC | CASSVGGSAYEQYF
NA | TRBJ1-6 | TRBV7-8 | NA | TGTGCCAGCAGCTTAGAGCAGCCTAATTCACCCCTCCACTTT | CASSLEQPNSPLHF
few | TRBJ2-5 | TRBV7-2 | NA | TGTGCCAGCAGCTTGAAAGGCTTCGGTAACAGAGAGACCCAAGAGACCCAGTACTTC | CASSLKGFGNRETQETQYF
NA | TRBJ1-1 | TRBV15 | TRBD1 | TGTGCCACCACCCTGGACAGGGTGAACACTGAAGCTTTCTTT | CATTLDRVNTEAFF
NA | TRBJ2-3 | TRBV24-1 | NA | TGTGCCACCAGTGATCACGCTCCACCGGGTTTTGGAGATACGCAGTATTTT | CATSDHAPPGFGDTQYF
NA | TRBJ2-5 | TRBV20-1 | NA | TGCAGTGCCCCCGTTTCGGGGGCCTGGCAGGCCCAGTACTTC | CSAPVSGAWQAQYF
once | TRBJ2-2 | TRBV20-1 | NA | TGCAGTGCTCCTCTACGATTGCCGGCCGGGGAGCTGTTTTTT | CSAPLRLPAGELFF
many | TRBJ2-5 | TRBV9 | NA | TGTGCCAGCAGCGTAGGCCAAGAGACCCAGTACTTC | CASSVGQETQYF
NA | TRBJ2-7 | TRBV6-5 | NA | TGTGCCAGCAGCGCTTGGGGAGGCGAGCAGTACTTC | CASSAWGGEQYF